These 27 T cell receptor beta chains were all obtained from the same sample, sequenced in a study of blood T cell repertoires in COVID-19. Method: immunoSEQ multiplex PCR; TCRdb's copy keeps in-frame clones and lacks some. The table includes some 400,000 clones, almost 90% detected once. The sample comprised peripheral blood. The receptors originated from a man aged 18-30 years with active or convalescent COVID-19.

The rearrangement joins TRBV27 to TRBJ2-1, with TRBD2 matching 9 bases. CDR3 size: 19 residues. The ends lost 4 bases at V and 0 bases at J; junction bases unmatched: 13. Germline V gene sequence: CDR1 MNHEY, CDR2 SMNVEV (reference sequence). For the CDR3, the DNA is TGTGCCAGCAGTTCCCCTAGCGGGATTGGGCTGGGCTCCTACAATGAGCAGTTCTTC. Protein product: CASSSPSGIGLGSYNEQFF.

This chain connects TRBV6-5 to TRBJ1-5, with unresolved D. The V and J ends lost 11 bases and 2 bases respectively, with 19 bases between them. CDR1 MNHEY and CDR2 SVGAGI come from the germline V gene. The CDR3 loop spans 15 amino acids. CDR3 in amino acids: CALAQDNGRNQPQHF. CDR3 bases: TGTGCCTTGGCCCAAGACAACGGTCGCAATCAGCCCCAGCATTTT.

The CDR3 is CASSLTSGRTHQETQYF. The CDR3 region has the DNA TGCGCCAGCAGCTTGACTAGCGGGAGAACCCACCAAGAGACCCAGTACTTC. The chain couples TRBV5-1 to TRBJ2-5; TRBD2 aligns across 11 bases. The CDR3 totals 17 residues. V was clipped by 1 base and J by 0 bases; unmatched bases: 5. CDR1 and CDR2 (germline): SGHRS, YFSETQ.

The rearrangement uses TRBV29-1 and TRBJ1-1; 7 nucleotides line up with TRBD1. The CDR3 loop spans 12 amino acids. The junction had 5 bases not matched to a gene; V was cut back by 6 bases and J by 4 bases. Looked up from germline, CDR1 is SQVTM and CDR2 is ANQGSEA. The CDR3: CSVGYRGTEAFF. For the CDR3, the DNA is TGCAGCGTGGGTTACAGGGGCACTGAAGCTTTCTTT.

The chain recombines TRBV27 with TRBJ1-6, with a possible D match to TRBD1 (5 bases). Per the germline V gene, CDR1 is MNHEY and CDR2 is SMNVEV (reference sequence). Between the trimmed V and J ends, which lost 4 bases and 5 bases, there was a span of 9 bases. The CDR3 has 14 amino acids. CDR3: CASSSGGNNSPLHF. In DNA form, the CDR3 reads TGTGCCAGCAGTTCCGGGGGGAATAATTCACCCCTCCACTTT.

The chain carries TRBV27 and TRBJ1-1; 9 bases are a match to TRBD1. This CDR3 has 16 residues. V was clipped by 5 bases and J by 1 base; unmatched bases: 8. Germline CDR1 MNHEY, CDR2 SMNVEV (reference sequence). As DNA, the CDR3 is TGTGCCAGCAGTCTGCGGGACAGGGCCCCGAACACTGAAGCTTTCTTT. Protein sequence: CASSLRDRAPNTEAFF.

This clone appeared once. The V and J genes are TRBV5-1 and TRBJ1-1, with TRBD1 matching 11 bases. Germline loops: CDR1 SGHRS, CDR2 YFSETQ. The CDR3 extends over 16 amino acids. Trimming took 3 bases from V and 0 from J; bases not matched to a gene: 4. CDR3 DNA sequence: TGCGCCAGCAGCTACGGACAGGGGGCTGTGAACACTGAAGCTTTCTTT. Residues: CASSYGQGAVNTEAFF.

This rearrangement joins TRBV10-3 to TRBJ2-7; no definite D call. Germline V lookup: CDR1 ENHRY, CDR2 SYGVKD. V was pared by 0 bases and J by 5 bases, with 14 bases between. The CDR3 length is 15 residues. The CDR3 sequence is CAISESRRPWDEQYF. The CDR3 DNA sequence: TGTGCCATCAGTGAGTCGCGGCGCCCTTGGGACGAGCAGTACTTC.

V and J are TRBV23-1 and TRBJ1-2; weak D call: TRBD1 (6 bases). TRBV23-1 is known as an ORF, though its function is uncertain. Trimming took 6 bases from V and 7 from J, leaving 18 bases between them. This CDR3 spans 14 amino acids. The CDR3 nucleotides read TGCGCCAGCAGAAATACAGGGTACGATCGTGGCTACACCTTC. This sequence encodes CASRNTGYDRGYTF.

The chain links TRBV7-8 to TRBJ2-5; a weak D match, TRBD2 (6 bases). CDR3 size: 15 residues. Germline-derived CDR1 and CDR2 are SGHVS and FQNEAQ. V was pared by 1 base and J by 4 bases, with 13 bases between. The chain's CDR3 is CASSLGPPGRETQYF. CDR3 nucleotide sequence: TGTGCCAGCAGCTTAGGACCCCCCGGGAGAGAGACCCAGTACTTC.

The chain employs TRBV6-2 or TRBV6-3 and TRBJ1-2, with 7 positions matching TRBD1. Per the germline V gene, CDR1 is MNHEY and CDR2 is SVGEGT. The CDR3 extends over 13 amino acids. Unmatched junction bases numbered 10, after V lost 6 bases and J lost 9 bases. The CDR3 loop is CASSRDRVGRYTF. The CDR3 DNA is TGTGCCAGCAGCCGTGACAGGGTCGGCCGCTACACCTTC.

In regard to this clone: This specimen includes other DNA sequences encoding the same CDR3. The chain recombines TRBV5-8 with TRBJ1-2, with 12 nucleotides matching TRBD1. CDR3 length equals 15 residues. The V and J ends lost 0 bases and 8 bases, in that order; junction bases with no gene match: 5. The V gene's germline CDR1 is SGHTS and CDR2 YDEGEE. The CDR3 coding sequence is TGTGCCAGCAGCTTGGCCGGGACAGGGGGCTTCGGCTACACCTTC. This sequence encodes CASSLAGTGGFGYTF.

The gene calls are TRBV5-1 and TRBJ1-4; 7 nucleotides align to TRBD1. This CDR3 has 15 amino acids. Germline V lookup: CDR1 SGHRS, CDR2 YFSETQ. The V gene end was trimmed by 5 bases and the J gene end by 0 bases; junction bases not matched to a gene: 4. The CDR3 loop is CASRAGTATNEKLFF. The CDR3 region has the DNA TGCGCCAGCAGGGCCGGGACAGCAACTAATGAAAAACTGTTTTTT.

V and J are TRBV7-3 and TRBJ2-1; perhaps TRBD2 as D (6 bases). With 2 bases removed from V and 2 bases from J, the gap between germline ends came to 7 bases. Germline V gives CDR1 SGHTA, CDR2 FQGTGA. The CDR3 runs to 14 residues. CDR3 amino acids: CASSLAGPYNEQFF. The CDR3 DNA is TGTGCCAGCAGCTTAGCGGGACCCTACAATGAGCAGTTCTTC.

The rearrangement joins TRBV3-1 (or the pseudogene TRBV3-2) to TRBJ1-3; D ambiguous. Germline V gene sequence: CDR1 LGHDT, CDR2 YNNKEL (reference sequence). V was cut by 7 bases and J by 0 bases, with 10 bases left in between. The CDR3 loop spans 14 amino acids. In DNA, the CDR3 is TGTGCCAGCACAGGCGACAACTCTGGAAACACCATATATTTT. It encodes CASTGDNSGNTIYF.

Points on this clone: This sample also contains other DNA sequences that code for the same CDR3. CDR3 protein: CASSVGAMNTEAFF. As DNA, the CDR3 is TGTGCCAGCAGCGTAGGAGCAATGAACACTGAAGCTTTCTTT. The chain is built from TRBV9 and TRBJ1-1; no firm D call. With 0 bases removed from V and 0 bases from J, the gap between germline ends came to 6 bases. Looked up from germline, CDR1 is SGDLS and CDR2 is YYNGEE. The CDR3 length is 14 residues.

This rearrangement joins TRBV16 to TRBJ1-4; D is possibly TRBD1 (5 bases). Germline lookup yields CDR1 KGHSY and CDR2 FQNENV. The CDR3 totals 14 residues. Trimming left V 4 bases short and J 7 bases short, with 13 bases between. The CDR3 region is CASSPPGMSEKLFF. The CDR3 DNA reads as TGTGCCAGCAGCCCCCCAGGGATGAGTGAAAAACTGTTTTTT.

This chain links TRBV15 with TRBJ1-2; D is perhaps TRBD1 (6 bases). Germline CDR1 reads LNHNV; CDR2 reads YYDKDF (reference sequence). Trimming removed 2 bases at V and 6 bases at J, with 16 bases between. The CDR3 is 15 residues long. The CDR3, as DNA: TGTGCCACCAGCAGACGACAACAGGGTGTGGATGGCTACACCTTC. Protein product: CATSRRQQGVDGYTF.

With regard to this clone: The sample holds other DNA sequences that translate to the same CDR3. The genes are TRBV5-6 and TRBJ1-4, with 7 bases lining up with TRBD1. The length of the CDR3 is 14 residues. The V and J ends lost 4 bases and 4 bases, in that order; junction bases with no gene match: 4. Germline CDR1 SGHDT, CDR2 YYEEEE. The CDR3 is CASSLDRVNEKLFF. CDR3 nucleotides: TGTGCCAGCAGCCTCGACAGGGTTAATGAAAAACTGTTTTTT.

The chain carries TRBV4-3 and TRBJ2-3; D perhaps matches TRBD2 (6 bases). V was cut by 8 bases and J by 1 base, with 13 bases left in between. This CDR3 contains 14 residues. Germline lookup yields CDR1 LGHNA and CDR2 YSLEER. This CDR3 reads CASGPGLGTDTQYF. CDR3 coding DNA: TGCGCCAGCGGACCGGGACTTGGCACAGATACGCAGTATTTT.

The rearrangement links TRBV12-3 or TRBV12-4 to TRBJ1-5; D gene unclear. The CDR3 contains 12 residues. Trimming removed 1 base from V and 9 bases from J, with 7 bases in between. The CDR3 DNA is TGTGCCAGCAGTTTAGGCGATCGGCCCCAGCATTTT. Its translation: CASSLGDRPQHF.

The chain carries TRBV6-2 or TRBV6-3 and TRBJ1-2; D not certain. Germline loops: CDR1 MNHEY, CDR2 SVGEGT. The CDR3 covers 13 residues. Trimming left V 2 bases short and J 8 bases short, with 12 bases between. The chain's CDR3 is CASSYIGQRGYTF. CDR3 nucleotides: TGTGCCAGCAGTTACATTGGCCAGAGGGGCTACACCTTC.

The V gene is TRBV11-2, the J gene TRBJ1-2, with TRBD1 matching 11 bases. This CDR3 is 13 amino acids long. The ends lost 5 bases at V and 7 bases at J; junction bases unmatched: 3. The germline V gene encodes CDR1 SGHAT and CDR2 FQNNGV. The CDR3 spells CASSRGQGAGYTF. DNA of the CDR3: TGTGCCAGCAGCCGCGGACAGGGGGCTGGCTACACCTTC.

This chain joins TRBV21-1 and TRBJ2-3; the table's TRBD1 call for D was not verified on the DNA. TRBV21-1 is reported as a pseudogene. This CDR3 region has 18 residues. The CDR3 nucleotides read TGTGCCAGCAGCAAGAGACCGGACAGGCCAGAAGACACAGATACGCAGTATTTT. Translating it yields CASSKRPDRPEDTDTQYF.

The J gene is TRBJ1-3, the V gene TRBV25-1; D unresolved. Trimming shortened V by 6 bases and J by 3 bases, and 3 bases separated the two germline ends. Germline values: CDR1 MGHDK, CDR2 SYGVNS. CDR3 length: 11 amino acids. Here the CDR3 DNA reads TGTGCCAGCAGATATGGAAACACCATATATTTT. This encodes CASRYGNTIYF.

V usage is TRBV19 and J usage is TRBJ2-7; no clear D. The germline gives CDR1 LNHDA, CDR2 SQIVND (reference sequence). Trimming pared 10 bases from V and 2 bases from J, leaving 15 bases between. CDR3 length: 13 residues. The CDR3, as DNA: TGTGCCACCTCGGCGGCGACTGCCTACGAGCAGTACTTC. Its protein is CATSAATAYEQYF.

The chain has TRBV6-2 or TRBV6-3 and TRBJ2-1, with TRBD2 identical over 12 bases. V shed 2 bases, J shed 0 bases, and the junction held 11 bases outside the gene matches. The CDR3 length is 20 residues. Germline V gives CDR1 MNHEY, CDR2 SVGEGT. The DNA of the CDR3 is TGTGCCAGCAGTTACCCTACTAGCGGGAGGACCCCTAGCTCCTACAATGAGCAGTTCTTC. Translated, it gives CASSYPTSGRTPSSYNEQFF.